These 19 T cell receptor beta chains came from one sample sequenced in a study of post-analysis software for immune sequencing data. Built from TCR beta cDNA, the libraries had unique molecular identifiers in them. TCRdb ran MiXCR on the PCR reads and lists one entry per CDR3 protein. The sample yields hundreds of thousands of distinct CDR3 sequences, around 64% seen once. The antigens these receptors bind are not known. Study conclusions and caveats: The study found TRBV5-6, TRBV5-1 and TRBV20-1 among a few TRBV segments more frequent in patients than controls.

Sequencing was carried out using blood. The source is a girl aged 2-10 years with multiple sclerosis.

Only one count was recorded for this clonotype. V is TRBV5-1 and J is TRBJ2-1; 7 nucleotides agree with TRBD1. The V segment lost 5 bases and the J segment 6 bases; nucleotides outside the gene matches: 14. This CDR3 is 16 amino acids long. The V gene's germline CDR1 is SGHRS and CDR2 YFSETQ. CDR3 sequence: CASRVLGGAAPNEQFF. In DNA form, the CDR3 reads TGCGCCAGCAGGGTCCTAGGGGGCGCGGCCCCCAATGAGCAGTTCTTC.

The chain recombines TRBV7-9 with TRBJ2-7; no firm D call. This CDR3 region has 13 residues. Germline values: CDR1 SEHNR, CDR2 FQNEAQ (reference sequence). Trimming pared 5 bases from V and 3 bases from J, leaving 11 bases between. CDR3 loop: CASSPTENYEQYF. CDR3 nucleotide sequence: TGTGCCAGCAGCCCCACAGAAAACTACGAGCAGTACTTC.

V is TRBV20-1 and J is TRBJ2-1; TRBD2 matches 11 bases. Unmatched junction bases numbered 13, after V lost 2 bases and J lost 1 base. This CDR3 has 19 residues. Germline V gives CDR1 DFQATT, CDR2 SNEGSKA (reference sequence). In nucleotides, the CDR3 is TGCAGTGCTAGACGCCGACTAGCGGGGTCTTTACGTTCCTACAATGAGCAGTTCTTC. Protein product: CSARRRLAGSLRSYNEQFF.

This chain uses TRBV6-6 with TRBJ2-5; 8 bases map to TRBD1. The CDR3 sequence is 14 residues long. Per germline, CDR1 MNHNY and CDR2 SVGAGI (reference sequence). V lost 5 bases to trimming and J lost 5 bases; unmatched junction nucleotides: 7. In DNA, the CDR3 is TGTGCCAGCAGTAAGACAGGGGCGAGTGAGACCCAGTACTTC. This encodes CASSKTGASETQYF.

The chain carries TRBV5-1 and TRBJ2-3; D call uncertain. This CDR3 has 17 residues. The V and J ends lost 0 bases and 1 base respectively, with 15 bases between them. Germline V gene sequence: CDR1 SGHRS, CDR2 YFSETQ. CDR3 DNA sequence: TGCGCCAGCAGCTTGGAGTATCGCGGTGGGGGCACAGATACGCAGTATTTT. Residues: CASSLEYRGGGTDTQYF.

The V and J genes are TRBV4-1 and TRBJ2-3; D is undetermined. Germline assignment: CDR1 MGHRA and CDR2 YSYEKL. Trimming stripped 2 bases from V and 4 bases from J, with 10 bases between. The CDR3 contains 14 residues. The CDR3 nucleotides are TGCGCCAGCAGCCAACTAGGGTCCGCAGATACGCAGTATTTT. It is translated as CASSQLGSADTQYF.

This chain links TRBV12-3 or TRBV12-4 with TRBJ2-7, with D possibly being TRBD1 (6 bases). CDR3 length: 15 amino acids. The ends were cut back, 5 bases at V and 2 bases at J, with 16 bases in the middle. In nucleotides, the CDR3 is TGTGCCAGCAGTCTCAGACAGGAGAGCCCCTACGAGCAGTACTTC. This sequence encodes CASSLRQESPYEQYF.

This clonotype was seen more than once but under ten times. V usage is TRBV6-1 and J usage is TRBJ2-6; the D gene is possibly TRBD1 (5 bases). CDR1 and CDR2 (germline): MNHNS, SASEGT. The CDR3 length is 17 residues. V lost 7 bases to trimming and J lost 0 bases, with 16 bases between them. The CDR3 region is CASNTTVPYSGANVLTF. CDR3 in DNA: TGTGCCAGCAATACGACAGTCCCGTACTCTGGGGCCAACGTCCTGACTTTC.

The chain uses TRBV4-1 and TRBJ1-4; the D gene is possibly TRBD1 (5 bases). There are 17 residues in the CDR3. Germline lookup yields CDR1 MGHRA and CDR2 YSYEKL. V lost 3 bases, J lost 0 bases, and 14 bases lay in between. The CDR3 coding sequence is TGCGCCAGCAGCCAGGTGGCAGTGACAGCAACTAATGAAAAACTGTTTTTT. This gives the protein CASSQVAVTATNEKLFF.

The V gene is TRBV7-9, the J gene TRBJ2-7, with D possibly TRBD1 on 5 matching bases. The germline V gene encodes CDR1 SEHNR and CDR2 FQNEAQ (reference sequence). The length of the CDR3 is 13 residues. Trimming removed 5 bases from V and 5 bases from J, with 13 bases in between. The CDR3 sequence is CASSRIGVHEQYF. The DNA for the CDR3 is TGTGCCAGCAGCCGCATAGGGGTCCACGAGCAGTACTTC.

This rearrangement joins TRBV7-2 to TRBJ2-1; 12 nucleotides agree with TRBD2. The CDR3 is made up of 15 amino acids. V was clipped by 4 bases and J by 3 bases; unmatched bases: 1. Germline V gene lookup returns CDR1 SGHTA and CDR2 FQGNSA. This chain's CDR3 is CASSWTSGNYNEQFF. CDR3 DNA: TGTGCCAGCAGCTGGACTAGCGGGAACTACAATGAGCAGTTCTTC. Full variable domain (remainder filled in from reference TRBV7-2 and TRBJ2-1): GAGVSQSPSNKVTEKGKDVELRCDPISGHTALYWYRQSLGQGLEFLIYFQGNSAPDKSGLPSDRFSAERTGGSVSTLTIQRTQQEDSAVYLCASSWTSGNYNEQFFGPGTRLTVL.

The sample holds a few counts of this clonotype. The rearrangement uses TRBV20-1 and TRBJ2-3, with D hard to call. Germline loops: CDR1 DFQATT, CDR2 SNEGSKA (reference sequence). This CDR3 is 13 amino acids long. V lost 0 bases and J lost 8, with 12 bases in between. CDR3 in amino acids: CSAREPRLTTQYF. The CDR3 coding sequence is TGCAGTGCTAGAGAACCCCGTCTAACTACGCAGTATTTT.

This clonotype was observed a few times. The chain has TRBV10-3 and TRBJ2-2; D is unclear. This CDR3 has 14 amino acids. CDR1 and CDR2 from the germline V gene are ENHRY and SYGVKD. V was shortened by 11 bases and J by 1 base, with 14 bases between the two germline ends. CDR3 DNA: TGTGCCGCATTCCCGGCAGGGAACACCGGGGAGCTGTTTTTT. Translating gives CAAFPAGNTGELFF.

The chain has TRBV5-1 and TRBJ1-2, with 7 bases that match TRBD1. CDR1 is SGHRS, CDR2 YFSETQ, per germline. The CDR3 contains 14 residues. The ends lost 4 bases at V and 5 bases at J; junction bases unmatched: 8. The chain's CDR3 is CASSGATGTYGYTF. The CDR3 coding sequence is TGCGCCAGCAGCGGGGCGACAGGGACGTATGGCTACACCTTC.

CDR3 DNA sequence: TGTGCCAGCAGCGTCCCCCGACGGGGGGCGGTTAATGAAAAACTGTTTTTT. This encodes CASSVPRRGAVNEKLFF. The chain carries TRBV7-9 and TRBJ1-4; tentative D call: TRBD1 (6 bases). CDR1 is SEHNR, CDR2 FQNEAQ, per germline (reference sequence). V dropped 5 bases and J dropped 4 bases, with 20 bases sitting between them. The CDR3 consists of 17 residues.

The rearrangement joins TRBV10-3 to TRBJ2-3; D is perhaps TRBD2 (5 bases). The germline V gene has CDR1 ENHRY and CDR2 SYGVKD. This CDR3 has 17 residues. V lost 2 bases, J lost 0 bases, and 15 bases lay in between. This chain's CDR3 is CAISEGSRRISTDTQYF. The CDR3, as DNA: TGTGCCATCAGTGAGGGGTCCCGGAGGATTAGCACAGATACGCAGTATTTT.

For this clonotype: A read error is likely, as this CDR3 ends without the conserved phenylalanine or tryptophan. The chain carries TRBV20-1 and TRBJ2-5, with 8 bases identical to TRBD2. V trimming: 1 base; J trimming: 5 bases; junction bases outside the gene matches: 15. The CDR3 runs to 17 residues. Germline V CDR1 and CDR2: DFQATT, SNEGSKA (reference sequence). The CDR3 loop is CSARAARVAGTGETQYV. The CDR3 region has the DNA TGCAGTGCTAGAGCGGCTCGGGTAGCGGGAACCGGCGAGACCCAGTACGTC.

This clonotype has only one observation. The chain has TRBV6-4 and TRBJ1-2; D unclear. Trimming stripped 0 bases from V and 9 bases from J, with 11 bases between. The CDR3 contains 13 residues. Germline assignment: CDR1 MRHNA and CDR2 SNTAGT. CDR3: CASSDSEGLSYTF. For the CDR3, the DNA is TGTGCCAGCAGTGACTCCGAGGGTCTGAGCTACACCTTC.

This clonotype was picked up one time. The chain uses TRBV20-1 and TRBJ2-7, with TRBD1 identical over 8 bases. The CDR3 loop spans 14 amino acids. V lost 5 bases to trimming and J lost 6 bases; unmatched junction nucleotides: 12. Germline V gives CDR1 DFQATT, CDR2 SNEGSKA (reference sequence). The CDR3 DNA reads as TGCAGTGCTTCCACAGGGGGAATGGGAAGCGAGCAGTACTTC. Protein sequence: CSASTGGMGSEQYF.